This TCR beta chain was documented in a study of shared clonotypes between healthy human individuals. General study results and limits: The expectation was that sequencing depth would affect clonotype sharing among donors.

A note on this clone: The antigen is not known.

TCRdb keeps only in-frame clones here, not all; method: immunoSEQ multiplex PCR. Of approximately 500,000 clones listed, approximately 85% are singletons. The V gene's germline CDR1 is MDHEN and CDR2 SYDVKM. The CDR3 is made up of 14 amino acids. The ends were cut back, 4 bases at V and 7 bases at J, with 16 bases in the middle. The gene calls are TRBV28 and TRBJ1-2; tentative D call: TRBD1 (6 bases). This sequence was found in a woman between 40 and 50 years old in good health. Some clones in this sample may be carry-over from other donors' samples. The specimen was PBMCs. The CDR3 here is CASSSPTGPGGYTF. The CDR3 DNA is TGTGCCAGCAGTTCCCCTACAGGGCCAGGTGGCTACACCTTC.